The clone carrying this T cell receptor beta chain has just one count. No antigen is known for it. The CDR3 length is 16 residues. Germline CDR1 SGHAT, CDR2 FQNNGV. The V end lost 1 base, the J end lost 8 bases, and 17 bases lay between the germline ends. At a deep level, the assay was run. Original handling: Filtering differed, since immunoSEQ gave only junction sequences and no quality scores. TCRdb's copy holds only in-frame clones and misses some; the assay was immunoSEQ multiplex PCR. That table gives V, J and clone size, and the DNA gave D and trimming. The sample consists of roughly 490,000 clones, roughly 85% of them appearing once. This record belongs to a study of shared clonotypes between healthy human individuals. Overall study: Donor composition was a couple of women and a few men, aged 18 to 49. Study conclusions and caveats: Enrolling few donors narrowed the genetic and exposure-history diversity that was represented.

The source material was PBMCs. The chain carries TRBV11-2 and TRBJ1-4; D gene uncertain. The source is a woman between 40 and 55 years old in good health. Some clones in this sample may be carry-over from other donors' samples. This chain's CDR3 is CASSLGSGWAGEKLFF. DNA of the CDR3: TGTGCCAGCAGCTTAGGCTCGGGGTGGGCCGGGGAAAAACTGTTTTTT.